This T cell receptor beta chain was captured by sequencing in a study of T cells in Graves' hyperthyroidism and ophthalmopathy. As for this clonotype: Without the conserved terminal phenylalanine or tryptophan, this CDR3 likely stems from a read error. The limits of the CDR3 on the DNA are not certain, so only TCRdb's listed CDR3 is given.

Germline V gene data show CDR1 as SEHNR and CDR2 as FQNEAQ (reference sequence). The CDR3 spans 9 amino acids, including both terminal residues. Amplified TCR beta CDR3 regions came from RNA transcripts. The HTBI primer set was used in a first-round RT-PCR of the TCR CDR3. TCRdb re-derived calls from the multiplex PCR reads in MiXCR, one entry per CDR3 protein. The repertoire holds 550,000 to 700,000 distinct CDR3 sequences, with more than 45% as singletons. Sequencing was done on a sample of peripheral blood or thyroid tissue (not recorded which). This TCR derives from an adult woman with Graves' disease, either hyperthyroidism or ophthalmopathy (not recorded which). This chain connects TRBV7-9 to TRBJ2-6. The CDR3 here is CASSLAKDS.